This paragraph reports one TCR beta chain. The sample originates from a study of blood T cell repertoires in COVID-19. Study overall: In each case, the material was cDNA or gDNA derived from T cells, B-cell-depleted T cells, or PBMCs.

Participant ages covered about 18 to 95 years across around 22 US areas. Per the authors' pipeline: Amplifying reference gene primers gave estimates of nucleated cell counts. Libraries were prepared by immunoSEQ multiplex PCR; TCRdb keeps only in-frame clonotypes and omits some of them. V and J calls and clone size follow that table, whereas D and trimming were derived from the DNA. Altogether a few hundred thousand clones are present, about 85% being singletons, with the ten largest covering 18%. Between the trimmed V and J ends, which lost 7 bases and 2 bases, there was a span of 8 bases. The CDR3 has 12 amino acids. Germline-derived CDR1 and CDR2 are MGHDK and SYGVNS.

The source of this sequence is a man aged 40-50 years who had recovered from COVID-19. The sequencing input was PBMCs or T cells enriched from blood (not recorded which). This chain uses TRBV25-1 with TRBJ1-2, with D possibly being TRBD1 (6 bases). The CDR3 DNA is TGTGCCAGCATGCAGGGGAACTATGGCTACACCTTC. This sequence encodes CASMQGNYGYTF.